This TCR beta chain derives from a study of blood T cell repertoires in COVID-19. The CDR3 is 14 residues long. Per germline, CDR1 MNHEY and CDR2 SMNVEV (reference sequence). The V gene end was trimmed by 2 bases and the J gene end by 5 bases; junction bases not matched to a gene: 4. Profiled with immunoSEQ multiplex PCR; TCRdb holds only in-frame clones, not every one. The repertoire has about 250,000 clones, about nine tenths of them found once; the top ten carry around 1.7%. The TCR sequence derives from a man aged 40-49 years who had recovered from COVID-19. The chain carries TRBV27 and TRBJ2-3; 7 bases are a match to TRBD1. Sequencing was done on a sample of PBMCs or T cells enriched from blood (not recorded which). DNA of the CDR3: TGTGCCAGCAGTTTAATGCAGGGGGTAGATACGCAGTATTTT. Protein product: CASSLMQGVDTQYF.